These 7 T cell receptor beta chains were all obtained from the same sample, sequenced in a study of cytomegalovirus exposure and HLA in healthy donors. The primer mix had 60 Vbeta and 13 Jbeta primers. The assay was immunoSEQ multiplex PCR, and TCRdb's table has in-frame clones only and misses some. The sample lists roughly 110,000 clones, approximately 79% occurring once. The sequencing input was PBMCs. All receptors come from a woman in her 40s in good health and CMV-seropositive.

The chain links TRBV5-4 to TRBJ2-7; D gene uncertain. The CDR3 consists of 14 residues. The V gene lost 0 bases and the J gene lost 2 bases, with 9 bases spanning the gap. Germline assignment: CDR1 SGHNT and CDR2 YYREEE (reference sequence). CDR3 nucleotide sequence: TGTGCCAGCAGCTTGGAGCCTAGGACCTACGAGCAGTACTTC. Translating it yields CASSLEPRTYEQYF.

In regard to this clone: In the same sample, other DNA sequences code for this CDR3. The V call is TRBV9, the J call TRBJ2-3, with TRBD2 identical over 12 bases. The length of the CDR3 is 15 residues. Germline CDR1 SGDLS, CDR2 YYNGEE. The junction had 1 base not matched to a gene; V was cut back by 2 bases and J by 3 bases. In nucleotides, the CDR3 is TGTGCCAGCAGCGTGGGACTAGCGGGTACAGATACGCAGTATTTT. It encodes CASSVGLAGTDTQYF.

The chain links TRBV9 to TRBJ2-1; 10 bases align to TRBD2. CDR1 is SGDLS and CDR2 is YYNGEE in the germline V gene. With 0 bases clipped from V and 4 bases from J, the junction kept 1 base outside the gene matches. This CDR3 has 15 residues. The CDR3 protein is CASSVEAGGYNEQFF. Here the CDR3 DNA reads TGTGCCAGCAGCGTAGAAGCGGGGGGGTACAATGAGCAGTTCTTC.

This chain uses TRBV5-4 with TRBJ2-5; 7 positions match TRBD1. The CDR3 loop spans 14 amino acids. Per the germline V gene, CDR1 is SGHNT and CDR2 is YYREEE (reference sequence). V lost 4 bases to trimming and J lost 1 base; unmatched junction nucleotides: 4. Here the CDR3 reads CASSIQGVQETQYF. The CDR3 DNA follows: TGTGCCAGCAGCATTCAGGGGGTCCAAGAGACCCAGTACTTC.

This chain joins TRBV5-8 and TRBJ2-7, with D hard to call. Trimming took off 0 bases at V and 0 bases at J, with 7 bases between the two ends. This CDR3 region has 14 residues. From germline, CDR1 is SGHTS and CDR2 YDEGEE. The DNA for the CDR3 is TGTGCCAGCAGCTTGGCAGCTAGCTCCTACGAGCAGTACTTC. Its translation is CASSLAASSYEQYF.

The V call is TRBV15, the J call TRBJ1-4; 9 bases are shared with TRBD1. This CDR3 spans 18 amino acids. Trimming at V came to 0 bases and at J to 5 bases, leaving 10 bases not matched to a gene. Germline V lookup: CDR1 LNHNV, CDR2 YYDKDF (reference sequence). CDR3 in amino acids: CATSRDRGTGRMNEKLFF. The CDR3, as DNA: TGTGCCACCAGCAGAGATAGGGGGACAGGGCGAATGAATGAAAAACTGTTTTTT. Filled out from reference TRBV15 and TRBJ1-4, the complete variable domain reads DAMVIQNPRYQVTQFGKPVTLSCSQTLNHNVMYWYQQKSSQAPKLLFHYYDKDFNNEADTPDNFQSRRPNTSFCFLDIRSPGLGDTAMYLCATSRDRGTGRMNEKLFFGSGTQLSVL.

In this sample, this clone turned up a few times. The V and J genes are TRBV6-5 and TRBJ2-3, with D uncertain. This CDR3 contains 15 residues. The V gene's germline CDR1 is MNHEY and CDR2 SVGAGI. V shed 0 bases and J shed 1 base, with 8 bases lying between them. Here the CDR3 reads CASSYSPAGTDTQYF. CDR3 sequence (DNA): TGTGCCAGCAGTTACTCTCCGGCGGGCACAGATACGCAGTATTTT.